This passage covers 14 T cell receptor beta chains from one sample sequenced in a study of blood T cells in healthy people across ages. Alongside a J-beta primer mix, a sample-barcoded 5' primer served in a second PCR lasting roughly 7 to 11 cycles. MiXCR, run by TCRdb on the 5' RACE reads, gives a single entry per CDR3 protein. The sample has about 1 million distinct CDR3 sequences; around 27% are singletons. This sample also belongs to another study, concerning T cells of mothers and their children.

Sequenced: blood. The origin of the receptors is a girl aged 2 to 10 in good health.

The V and J genes are TRBV20-1 and TRBJ2-4, with no clear D. The germline V gene has CDR1 DFQATT and CDR2 SNEGSKA (reference sequence). This CDR3 has 14 amino acids. The V end lost 5 bases, the J end lost 7 bases, and 18 bases lay between the germline ends. The CDR3 region is CSAPLSSGTNIQYF. The CDR3 nucleotides are TGCAGTGCTCCTCTCTCCTCAGGCACGAACATTCAGTACTTC.

The DNA for the CDR3 is TGTGCCAGCAGCCAAGAAGACTACCGACAGCTAGAAGCTTTCTTT. This codes for CASSQEDYRQLEAFF. The chain links TRBV4-2 to TRBJ1-1, with D possibly matching TRBD1 (5 bases). The germline CDR1 and CDR2 sequences are LGHNA and YNFKEQ. V lost 0 bases, J lost 8 bases, and 16 bases lay in between. This CDR3 is 15 amino acids long.

The sample holds a few counts of this clonotype. The chain recombines TRBV11-3 with TRBJ2-7, with a weak D call TRBD2 (7 bases). The V gene lost 1 base and the J gene lost 2 bases, with 15 bases spanning the gap. CDR1 SGHNT and CDR2 YENEEA come from the germline V gene. The CDR3 loop spans 16 amino acids. The CDR3 sequence is CASSLGRGAIPYEQYF. CDR3 nucleotide sequence: TGTGCCAGCAGCTTAGGCCGGGGGGCTATACCCTACGAGCAGTACTTC.

This clonotype was observed at least ten times. The chain couples TRBV7-2 to TRBJ2-5, with 8 bases that match TRBD2. J gave up 4 bases and V 7 bases, and 11 bases lay outside the gene matches. The CDR3 has 15 amino acids. Germline-derived CDR1 and CDR2 are SGHTA and FQGNSA. CDR3 DNA sequence: TGTGCCAGCACTCCCCTCGGGAGGGCCCCAGAGACCCAGTACTTC. Encoded protein: CASTPLGRAPETQYF. Supplemented by reference TRBV7-2 and TRBJ2-5, the full variable domain reads GAGVSQSPSNKVTEKGKDVELRCDPISGHTALYWYRQSLGQGLEFLIYFQGNSAPDKSGLPSDRFSAERTGGSVSTLTIQRTQQEDSAVYLCASTPLGRAPETQYFGPGTRLLVL.

This clonotype was counted between two and nine times. The chain employs TRBV20-1 and TRBJ2-5; D unclear. Near its end, the DNA agrees better with TRBJ2-1, so the J call may be wrong. CDR3 size: 12 residues. Germline values: CDR1 DFQATT, CDR2 SNEGSKA (reference sequence). CDR3 protein: CSARAEYNEQFF. The CDR3 nucleotides are TGCAGTGCTAGGGCTGAATACAATGAGCAGTTCTTC.

Only a few counts were recorded for this clonotype. V and J are TRBV9 and TRBJ2-5, with 7 nucleotides matching TRBD2. Per the germline V gene, CDR1 is SGDLS and CDR2 is YYNGEE. This CDR3 comprises 15 residues. V lost 4 bases to trimming and J lost 0 bases; unmatched junction nucleotides: 6. The CDR3 loop reads CASSPRLANQETQYF. The CDR3 region has the DNA TGTGCCAGCAGCCCCCGACTAGCTAACCAAGAGACCCAGTACTTC.

The chain recombines TRBV12-3 or TRBV12-4 with TRBJ1-1; 9 bases are a match to TRBD1. This CDR3 spans 17 amino acids. After removal of 4 bases from V and 5 bases from J, the junction contained 14 bases not matched to a gene. The CDR3 spells CASSSQTGGAGLTEAFF. The DNA of the CDR3 is TGTGCCAGCAGTTCTCAAACAGGGGGCGCAGGGTTAACTGAAGCTTTCTTT.

This clonotype was found a few times. V gene TRBV12-3 or TRBV12-4 combines with J gene TRBJ2-5; D may be TRBD1 or TRBD2 (5 bases each). This CDR3 has 16 residues. V dropped 3 bases and J dropped 11 bases, with 25 bases sitting between them. DNA of the CDR3: TGTGCCAGCAGTTTTCAGGGTCTTTTTGGCCCTGGGGAGCAGTACTTC. Its translation: CASSFQGLFGPGEQYF.

V is TRBV7-2 and J is TRBJ2-1; D remains unclear. The CDR3 has 13 residues. The germline V gene encodes CDR1 SGHTA and CDR2 FQGNSA. V lost 7 bases and J 15 bases, leaving 22 bases between the germline ends. CDR3 sequence reads: CASKGTFTMSAFF. Written as DNA, the CDR3 is TGTGCCAGCAAGGGCACCTTTACAATGAGCGCGTTCTTC.

This chain connects TRBV20-1 to TRBJ2-3, with unresolved D. This CDR3 is built from 15 residues. Germline V gives CDR1 DFQATT, CDR2 SNEGSKA (reference sequence). Trimming removed 5 bases from V and 0 bases from J, with 15 bases in between. CDR3 sequence reads: CSAFQIGPSTDTQYF. In DNA, the CDR3 is TGCAGTGCTTTTCAGATAGGGCCCAGCACAGATACGCAGTATTTT.

The CDR3 DNA reads as TGTGCCAGCAGTTTCGCCGTCGACAGGGGGGGCAATGAGCAGTTCTTC. Protein sequence: CASSFAVDRGGNEQFF. The chain couples TRBV28 to TRBJ2-1; 9 bases are shared with TRBD1. There are 16 residues in the CDR3. Germline V CDR1 and CDR2: MDHEN, SYDVKM. The junction had 9 bases not matched to a gene; V was cut back by 3 bases and J by 6 bases.

This clonotype has only a few counts. The chain's CDR3 is CASSSPGGTYNEQFF. CDR3 coding DNA: TGTGCCAGTAGTTCTCCCGGGGGAACCTACAATGAGCAGTTCTTC. The chain recombines TRBV19 with TRBJ2-1, with a tentative D call TRBD2 (6 bases). This CDR3 region has 15 residues. V was cut by 5 bases and J by 2 bases, with 13 bases left in between. The germline V gene encodes CDR1 LNHDA and CDR2 SQIVND (reference sequence).

The V gene is TRBV28, the J gene TRBJ1-1; a possible D gene is TRBD1 (5 bases). The CDR3 is made up of 13 amino acids. Germline V lookup: CDR1 MDHEN, CDR2 SYDVKM. V was cut by 6 bases and J by 0 bases, with 8 bases left in between. In nucleotides, the CDR3 is TGTGCCAGCAGACGGGGGATGAACACTGAAGCTTTCTTT. As protein: CASRRGMNTEAFF.

The genes are TRBV28 and TRBJ2-3; the D is unclear. The CDR3 is 17 residues long. The ends were cut back, 5 bases at V and 2 bases at J, with 20 bases in the middle. Germline V CDR1 and CDR2: MDHEN, SYDVKM. As DNA, the CDR3 is TGTGCCAGCAGTCAACTATCCGGGCCAGAAATCACAGATACGCAGTATTTT. Translating gives CASSQLSGPEITDTQYF.